The clone carrying this TCR beta chain came up a few times. The CDR3 contains 13 residues. From germline, CDR1 is DFQATT and CDR2 SNEGSKA (reference sequence). Trimming stripped 3 bases from V and 6 bases from J, with 12 bases between. This sample is drawn from a study of blood T cell repertoires in COVID-19. Per the original methods: Reference gene primer amplification yielded estimated nucleated cell counts. Only in-frame clones appear in the TCRdb table, and some are missing; sequencing was by immunoSEQ multiplex PCR. For V, J and clone size, that table is used; D and trimming come from the DNA. The sample consists of 110,000 to 150,000 clones, around 81% of them appearing once.

The chain has TRBV20-1 and TRBJ1-5; D remains ambiguous. The TCR comes from a human donor in a cohort sampled during active COVID-19. The sequenced material came from peripheral blood. The CDR3 spells CSASRALGQPQHF. CDR3 in DNA: TGCAGTGCTAGTAGAGCGCTGGGTCAGCCCCAGCATTTT.